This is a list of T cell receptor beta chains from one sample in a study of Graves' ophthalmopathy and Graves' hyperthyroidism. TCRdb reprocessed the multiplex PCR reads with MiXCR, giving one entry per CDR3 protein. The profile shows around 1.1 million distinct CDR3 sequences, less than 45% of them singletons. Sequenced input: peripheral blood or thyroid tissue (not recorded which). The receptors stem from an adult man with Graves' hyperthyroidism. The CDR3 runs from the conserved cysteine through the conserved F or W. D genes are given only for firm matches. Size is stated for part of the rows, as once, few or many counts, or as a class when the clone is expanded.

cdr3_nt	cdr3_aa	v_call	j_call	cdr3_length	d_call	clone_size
TGTGCCAGCAGCTCGATCAGGGGGCCGGACACCATATATTTT	CASSSIRGPDTIYF	TRBV10-3	TRBJ1-3	14	TRBD1	-
TGCGCCAGCAGCTTGGAGGGACAGGGGCGGAAAACTGAAGCTTTCTTT	CASSLEGQGRKTEAFF	TRBV5-1	TRBJ1-1	16	TRBD1	many
TGTGCCAGCAGTGAATTTCAGGGAGATGGCTACACCTTC	CASSEFQGDGYTF	TRBV25-1	TRBJ1-2	13	-	many
TGTGCCAGCAGTGAATCCACGACCTACGAGCAGTACTTC	CASSESTTYEQYF	TRBV10-3	TRBJ2-7	13	-	-
TGTGCCAGCAGTCCCCGGGACAGGGACCAAGAGACCCAGTACTTC	CASSPRDRDQETQYF	TRBV12-3/TRBV12-4	TRBJ2-5	15	TRBD1	many
TGTGCCTCCCGGGACTGGTACTCTGGGGCCAACGTCCTGACTTTC	CASRDWYSGANVLTF	TRBV6-5	TRBJ2-6	15	-	many
TGCGCCAGCAGGCAACGCGGGACAGTGAACACTGAAGCTTTCTTT	CASRQRGTVNTEAFF	TRBV4-1	TRBJ1-1	15	TRBD1	-
TGTGCCAGCAGGGGTTGGGGTGACCTTACTACATCAGCTCAAGCTTTT	CASRGWGDLTTSAQAF	TRBV6-6	TRBJ1-4	16	-	-
TGTGCCGGTCTTAGCGCGTCCGGGACTAGCGGTACGAACACCGGGGAGCTGTTTTTT	CAGLSASGTSGTNTGELFF	TRBV25-1	TRBJ2-2	19	TRBD2	-
TGCAGCGTTGAGGGCGGACTAGCGGGATCGTACGAGCAGTACTTC	CSVEGGLAGSYEQYF	TRBV29-1	TRBJ2-7	15	TRBD2	-
TGTGCCAGTCTAGAAAACGGACGGTATAATTCACCCCTCCACTTT	CASLENGRYNSPLHF	TRBV27	TRBJ1-6	15	-	few
TGTGCCAGCAGCTTAGAGGGCAGGGGGACTTCTTCACCCCTCCACTTT	CASSLEGRGTSSPLHF	TRBV7-6	TRBJ1-6	16	TRBD1	many
TGTGCCATCAGGACAGGGGGCGGAGAGACCCAGTACTTC	CAIRTGGGETQYF	TRBV10-3	TRBJ2-5	13	TRBD1	-
TGCGCCAGCAGTGAGGCGGGACTGCCGAGGGGGCAGTACTTC	CASSEAGLPRGQYF	TRBV10-1	TRBJ2-7	14	-	few
TGTGCCAGCAGGGTAATGGGTCCGGGACCCCAGCATTTT	CASRVMGPGPQHF	TRBV12-3/TRBV12-4	TRBJ1-5	13	-	many
TGTGCCAGCAGCGATACCCCAAGAGAGACCCAGTACTTC	CASSDTPRETQYF	TRBV7-9	TRBJ2-5	13	-	few
TGTGCCAGCCATGACGGGACAGTCTATGGCTACACCTTC	CASHDGTVYGYTF	TRBV5-5	TRBJ1-2	13	TRBD1	-
TGTGCCAGCAGAAGGGGAACAGATACGCAGTATTTT	CASRRGTDTQYF	TRBV12-3/TRBV12-4	TRBJ2-3	12	-	-
TGTGCCAGCAGCCTGGGACAGGGAATGGGTGAAAAACTGTTTTTT	CASSLGQGMGEKLFF	TRBV5-6	TRBJ1-4	15	TRBD1	-
TGTGCCACCAGCACAGGACAGGGTGAGAATCAGCCCCAGCATTTT	CATSTGQGENQPQHF	TRBV15	TRBJ1-5	15	TRBD1	-
TGTGCCAGCAGCTTAGGGGATCGGACGGTTAATCAGCCCCAGCATTTT	CASSLGDRTVNQPQHF	TRBV7-9	TRBJ1-5	16	-	-
TGCGCCAGCAGCTCGGGCCCGGAAGAGACCCAGTACTTC	CASSSGPEETQYF	TRBV5-1	TRBJ2-5	13	-	-
TGTGCCAGCAGCACCGGGACACTCGAGCAGTACTTC	CASSTGTLEQYF	TRBV7-2	TRBJ2-7	12	-	many
TGTGCCACCAGTGATTTATTAGGACGCGGGGAGCTGTTTTTT	CATSDLLGRGELFF	TRBV24-1	TRBJ2-2	14	-	-
TGTGCCACCGAAAAGGGGACGAGCTCCTATAATTCACCCCTCCACTTT	CATEKGTSSYNSPLHF	TRBV10-3	TRBJ1-6	16	-	-
TGCGCCAGCAGGTCCGACAGGGCTGGTACGCAGTATTTT	CASRSDRAGTQYF	TRBV10-1	TRBJ2-3	13	TRBD1	-
TGTGCCAGCAGGGGGACAGGCCCCACTGAAGCTTTCTTT	CASRGTGPTEAFF	TRBV7-2	TRBJ1-1	13	TRBD1	-
TGTGCCAGCAGAACCTCTCGGGGTGGGGTCAATTCACCCCTCCACTTT	CASRTSRGGVNSPLHF	TRBV7-9	TRBJ1-6	16	-	-
TGTGCCAGCAGAACCGGGGCCAGTTTTGGGGAGCTGTTTTTT	CASRTGASFGELFF	TRBV6-6	TRBJ2-2	14	-	-
TGTGCCAGCAGGGCTCAGGGGGCGTCTGGCTACACCTTC	CASRAQGASGYTF	TRBV2	TRBJ1-2	13	TRBD1	-
TGTGCTAGTGGTTTGAAACCCCCCGGGAGGTTGGATGAAAAACTGTTTTTT	CASGLKPPGRLDEKLFF	TRBV12-5	TRBJ1-4	17	-	-
TGTGCCAGTAGTACCGGACAGGGGGAAAGGCCCCAGCATTTT	CASSTGQGERPQHF	TRBV19	TRBJ1-5	14	TRBD1	-
TGCAGCAGTTTTATTAGGGGTGACACTGAAGCTTTCTTT	CSSFIRGDTEAFF	TRBV29-1	TRBJ1-1	13	-	-
TGTGCCAGCAGGGGGACAGAATCAGAGTGGTACTATGGCTACACCTTC	CASRGTESEWYYGYTF	TRBV12-3/TRBV12-4	TRBJ1-2	16	TRBD1	-
TGTGCCAGCAGCACGCCCCATGGGGGCAGAGATTCACCCCTCCACTTT	CASSTPHGGRDSPLHF	TRBV7-2	TRBJ1-6	16	-	many
TGCAGCGTTGGGACAGGGGTTAATCAGCCCCAGTACTTC	CSVGTGVNQPQYF	TRBV29-1	TRBJ2-5	13	TRBD1	-
TGCAGCGTTGAGAACGTGACAGAACAAGAGACCCAGTACTTC	CSVENVTEQETQYF	TRBV29-1	TRBJ2-5	14	-	-
TGCGCCAGCAGCCAGGAGACAATGAACACTGAAGCTTTCTTT	CASSQETMNTEAFF	TRBV4-1	TRBJ1-1	14	-	-
TGCGCCAGCAGCTTGGCGCCGGGACAGGGTAACGAGCAGTACTTC	CASSLAPGQGNEQYF	TRBV5-1	TRBJ2-7	15	TRBD1	-
TGTGCCAGCAGCCCGGGCCGGGGCCGTAACGAGCAGTACTTC	CASSPGRGRNEQYF	TRBV7-2	TRBJ2-7	14	-	many
TGCAGTGCTAGGCGGGAGAGCGGGAGGTCCCACGAGCAGTACTTC	CSARRESGRSHEQYF	TRBV20-1	TRBJ2-7	15	TRBD2	many
TGTGCCAGCAGTCCCCGGCAGGGTCGGGGGTACGAGCAGTACTTC	CASSPRQGRGYEQYF	TRBV12-3/TRBV12-4	TRBJ2-7	15	-	-
TGCAGTGCTAGCTCGGGACAGGCGTTAGGGACCCAGTACTTC	CSASSGQALGTQYF	TRBV20-1	TRBJ2-5	14	TRBD1	few